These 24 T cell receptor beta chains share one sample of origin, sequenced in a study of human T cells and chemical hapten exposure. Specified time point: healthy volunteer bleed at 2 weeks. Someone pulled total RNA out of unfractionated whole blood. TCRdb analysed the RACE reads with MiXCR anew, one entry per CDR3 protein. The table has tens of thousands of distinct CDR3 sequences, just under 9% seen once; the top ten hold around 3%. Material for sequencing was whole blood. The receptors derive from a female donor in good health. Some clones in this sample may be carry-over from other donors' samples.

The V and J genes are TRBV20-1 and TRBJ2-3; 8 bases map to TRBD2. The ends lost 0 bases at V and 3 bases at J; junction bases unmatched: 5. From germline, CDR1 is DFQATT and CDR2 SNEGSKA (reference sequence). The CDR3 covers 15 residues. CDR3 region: CSAREPGLETDTQYF. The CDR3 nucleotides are TGCAGTGCTAGAGAACCGGGACTAGAAACAGATACGCAGTATTTT.

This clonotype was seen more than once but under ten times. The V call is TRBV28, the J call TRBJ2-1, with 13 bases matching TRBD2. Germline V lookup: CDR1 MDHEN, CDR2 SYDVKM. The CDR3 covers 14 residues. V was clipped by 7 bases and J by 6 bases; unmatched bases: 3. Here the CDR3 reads CASTRLAGGNEQFF. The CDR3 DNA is TGTGCCAGCACCAGACTAGCGGGAGGCAATGAGCAGTTCTTC.

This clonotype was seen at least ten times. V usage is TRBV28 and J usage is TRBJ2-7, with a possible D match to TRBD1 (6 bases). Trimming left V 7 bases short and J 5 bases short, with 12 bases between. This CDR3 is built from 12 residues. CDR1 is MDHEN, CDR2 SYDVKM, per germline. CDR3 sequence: CASTRRGHEQYF. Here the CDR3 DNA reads TGTGCCAGCACCCGCAGGGGCCACGAGCAGTACTTC. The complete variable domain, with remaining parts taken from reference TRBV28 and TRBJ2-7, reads DVKVTQSSRYLVKRTGEKVFLECVQDMDHENMFWYRQDPGLGLRLIYFSYDVKMKEKGDIPEGYSVSREKKERFSLILESASTNQTSMYLCASTRRGHEQYFGPGTRLTVT.

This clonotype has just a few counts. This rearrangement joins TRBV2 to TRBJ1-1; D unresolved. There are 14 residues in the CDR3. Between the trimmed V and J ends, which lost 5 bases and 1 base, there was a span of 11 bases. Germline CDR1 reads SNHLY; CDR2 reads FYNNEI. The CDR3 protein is CASSFRTANTEAFF. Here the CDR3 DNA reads TGTGCCAGCAGTTTTCGGACCGCGAACACTGAAGCTTTCTTT.

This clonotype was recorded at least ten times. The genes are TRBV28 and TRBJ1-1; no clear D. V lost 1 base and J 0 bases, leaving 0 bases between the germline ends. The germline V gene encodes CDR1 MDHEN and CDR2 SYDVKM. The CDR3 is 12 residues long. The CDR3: CASSLLNTEAFF. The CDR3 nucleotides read TGTGCCAGCAGTTTATTGAACACTGAAGCTTTCTTT.

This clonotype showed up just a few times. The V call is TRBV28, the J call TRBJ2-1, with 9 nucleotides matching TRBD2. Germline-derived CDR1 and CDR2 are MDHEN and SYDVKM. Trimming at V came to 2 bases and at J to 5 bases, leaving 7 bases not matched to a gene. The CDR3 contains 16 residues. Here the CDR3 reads CASSLGGLAGNNEQFF. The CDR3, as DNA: TGTGCCAGCAGTTTAGGCGGGCTAGCGGGAAACAATGAGCAGTTCTTC.

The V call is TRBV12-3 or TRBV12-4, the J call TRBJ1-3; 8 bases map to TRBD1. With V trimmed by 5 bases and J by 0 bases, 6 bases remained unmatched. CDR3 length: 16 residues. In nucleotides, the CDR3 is TGTGCCAGCAGTCCCTCCGACAGGGGCTCTGGAAACACCATATATTTT. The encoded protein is CASSPSDRGSGNTIYF.

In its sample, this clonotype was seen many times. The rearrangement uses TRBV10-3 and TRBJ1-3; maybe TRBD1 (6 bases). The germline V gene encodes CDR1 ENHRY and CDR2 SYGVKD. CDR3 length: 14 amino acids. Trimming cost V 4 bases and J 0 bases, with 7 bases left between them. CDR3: CAISGGASGNTIYF. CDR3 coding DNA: TGTGCCATCAGTGGGGGGGCCTCTGGAAACACCATATATTTT.

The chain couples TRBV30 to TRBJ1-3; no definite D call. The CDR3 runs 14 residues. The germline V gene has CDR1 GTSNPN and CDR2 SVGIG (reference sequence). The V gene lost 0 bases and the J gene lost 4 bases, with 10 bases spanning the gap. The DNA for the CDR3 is TGTGCCTGGAGTGTATCCGGAGGCGGAAACACCATATATTTT. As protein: CAWSVSGGGNTIYF.

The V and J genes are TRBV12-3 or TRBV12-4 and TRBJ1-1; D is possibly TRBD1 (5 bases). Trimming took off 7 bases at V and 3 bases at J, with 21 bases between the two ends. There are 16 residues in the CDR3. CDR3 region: CASTHSGFRRDTEAFF. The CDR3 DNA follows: TGTGCCAGCACCCATTCAGGGTTTAGGAGGGACACTGAAGCTTTCTTT.

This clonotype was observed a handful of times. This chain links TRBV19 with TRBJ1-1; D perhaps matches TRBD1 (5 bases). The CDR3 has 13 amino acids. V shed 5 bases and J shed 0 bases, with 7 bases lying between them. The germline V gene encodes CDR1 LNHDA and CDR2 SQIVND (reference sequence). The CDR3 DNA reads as TGTGCCAGTAGTGGGACCTTGAACACTGAAGCTTTCTTT. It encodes CASSGTLNTEAFF.

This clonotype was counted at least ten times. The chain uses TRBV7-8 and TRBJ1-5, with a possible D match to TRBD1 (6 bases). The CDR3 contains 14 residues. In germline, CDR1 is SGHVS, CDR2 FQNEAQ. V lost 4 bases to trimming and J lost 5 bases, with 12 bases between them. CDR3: CASSYASGDQPQHF. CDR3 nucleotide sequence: TGTGCCAGCAGCTACGCCTCAGGGGATCAGCCCCAGCATTTT. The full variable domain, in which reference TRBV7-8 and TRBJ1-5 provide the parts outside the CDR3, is GAGVSQSPRYKVAKRGQDVALRCDPISGHVSLFWYQQALGQGPEFLTYFQNEAQLDKSGLPSDRFFAERPEGSVSTLKIQRTQQEDSAVYLCASSYASGDQPQHFGDGTRLSIL.

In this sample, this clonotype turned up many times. The CDR3 nucleotides are TGCAGTGCTCCCCGGGTAGCGGGAGGGCCAGCGTACAATGAGCAGTTCTTC. It codes for CSAPRVAGGPAYNEQFF. The chain has TRBV20-1 and TRBJ2-1, with 11 bases fitting TRBD2. CDR3 size: 17 residues. With 5 bases clipped from V and 4 bases from J, the junction kept 13 bases outside the gene matches. The germline CDR1 and CDR2 sequences are DFQATT and SNEGSKA (reference sequence).

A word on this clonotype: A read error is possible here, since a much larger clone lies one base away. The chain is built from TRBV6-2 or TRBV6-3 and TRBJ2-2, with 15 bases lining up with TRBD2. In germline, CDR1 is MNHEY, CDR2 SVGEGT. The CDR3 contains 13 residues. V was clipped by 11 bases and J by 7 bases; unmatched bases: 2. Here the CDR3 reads CAGTSGRIGELFF. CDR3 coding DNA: TGTGCCGGGACTAGCGGGAGGATCGGGGAGCTGTTTTTT.

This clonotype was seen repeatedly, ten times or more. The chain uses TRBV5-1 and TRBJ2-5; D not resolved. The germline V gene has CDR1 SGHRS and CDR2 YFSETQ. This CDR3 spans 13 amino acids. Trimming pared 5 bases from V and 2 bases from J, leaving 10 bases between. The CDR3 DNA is TGCGCCAGCAGTCCTGGGCTGCAAGAGACCCAGTACTTC. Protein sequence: CASSPGLQETQYF.

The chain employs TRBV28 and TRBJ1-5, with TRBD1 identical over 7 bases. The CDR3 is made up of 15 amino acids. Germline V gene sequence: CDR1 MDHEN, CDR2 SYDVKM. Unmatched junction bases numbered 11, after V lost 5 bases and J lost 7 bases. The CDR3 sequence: CASSLTPRGGQPQHF. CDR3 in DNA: TGTGCCAGCAGTCTTACCCCCAGGGGGGGGCAGCCCCAGCATTTT.

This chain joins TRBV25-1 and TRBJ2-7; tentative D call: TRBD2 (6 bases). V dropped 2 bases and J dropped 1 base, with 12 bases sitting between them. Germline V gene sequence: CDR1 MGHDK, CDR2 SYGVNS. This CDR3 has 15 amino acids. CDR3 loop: CASSEVGEASYEQYF. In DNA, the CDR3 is TGTGCCAGCAGTGAAGTAGGGGAGGCTTCCTACGAGCAGTACTTC.

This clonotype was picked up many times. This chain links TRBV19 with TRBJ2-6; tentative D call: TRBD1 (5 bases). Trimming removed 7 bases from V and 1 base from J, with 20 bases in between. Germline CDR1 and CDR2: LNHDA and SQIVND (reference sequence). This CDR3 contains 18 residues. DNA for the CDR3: TGTGCCAGTACCCCCCTAGGCAGGGTTCCATCTGGGGCCAACGTCCTGACTTTC. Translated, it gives CASTPLGRVPSGANVLTF.

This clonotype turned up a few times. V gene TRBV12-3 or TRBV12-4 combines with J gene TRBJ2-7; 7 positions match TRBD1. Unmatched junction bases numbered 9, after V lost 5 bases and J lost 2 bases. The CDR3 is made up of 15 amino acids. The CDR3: CASSDPSRGTYEQYF. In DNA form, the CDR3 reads TGTGCCAGCAGTGACCCTAGCAGGGGGACCTACGAGCAGTACTTC.

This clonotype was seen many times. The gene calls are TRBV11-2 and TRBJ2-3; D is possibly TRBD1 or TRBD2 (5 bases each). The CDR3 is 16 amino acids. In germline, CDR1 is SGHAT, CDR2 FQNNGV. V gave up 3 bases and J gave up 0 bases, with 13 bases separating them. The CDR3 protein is CASSLRPGPSTDTQYF. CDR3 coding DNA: TGTGCCAGCAGCTTGAGACCGGGACCTAGCACAGATACGCAGTATTTT.

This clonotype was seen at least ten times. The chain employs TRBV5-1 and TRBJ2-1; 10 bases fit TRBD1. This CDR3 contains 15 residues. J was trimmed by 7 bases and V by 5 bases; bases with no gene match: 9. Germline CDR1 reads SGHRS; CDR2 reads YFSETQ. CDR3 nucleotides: TGCGCCAGCAGATTCGACAGGGGGCGTACAAATGAGCAGTTCTTC. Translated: CASRFDRGRTNEQFF.

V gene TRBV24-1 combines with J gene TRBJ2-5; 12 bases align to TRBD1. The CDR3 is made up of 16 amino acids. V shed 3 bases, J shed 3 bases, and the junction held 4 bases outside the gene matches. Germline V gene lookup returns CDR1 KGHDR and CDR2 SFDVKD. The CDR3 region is CATSDPGQGAEETQYF. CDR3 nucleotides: TGTGCCACCAGTGATCCGGGACAGGGGGCTGAAGAGACCCAGTACTTC.

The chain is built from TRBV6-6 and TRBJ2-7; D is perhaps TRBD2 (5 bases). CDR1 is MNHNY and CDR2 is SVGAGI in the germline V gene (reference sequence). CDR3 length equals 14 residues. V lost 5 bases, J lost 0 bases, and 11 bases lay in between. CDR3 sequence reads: CASSLSAASYEQYF. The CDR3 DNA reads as TGTGCCAGCAGTCTTAGCGCCGCCTCCTACGAGCAGTACTTC.

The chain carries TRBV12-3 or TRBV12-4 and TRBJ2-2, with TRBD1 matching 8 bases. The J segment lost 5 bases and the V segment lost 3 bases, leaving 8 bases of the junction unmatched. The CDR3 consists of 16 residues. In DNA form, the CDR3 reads TGTGCCAGCAGTTTTATACAGGGGGGAGAAACCGGGGAGCTGTTTTTT. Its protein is CASSFIQGGETGELFF.